This is a list of T cell receptor beta chains from one sample in a study of T-cell reconstitution after alpha-beta-depleted transplantation in children. TCRdb reprocessed the PCR reads via MiXCR and lists one record per CDR3 protein. The sample lists roughly 790,000 distinct CDR3 sequences; 15% to 20% were seen once. This sample comprised PBMCs, mostly from graft donor cells, obtained 360 days after TCRalphabeta/CD19-depleted stem cell transplant. The receptors originated from a male patient aged 5 to 17 who had a stem cell transplant for acute lymphoblastic leukemia, so the T cells may come from the graft donor. Each CDR3 is given with its conserved first and last residue. A D gene is named only where the DNA matches it firmly. Expanded clones get a size class; other rows say once, few or many, or leave the size out.

J gene | D gene | clone size | V gene | CDR3 DNA | CDR3 protein
TRBJ2-1 | - | - | TRBV27 | TGTGCCAGCAGTTCCTGGCGGGATGATGAGCAGTTCTTC | CASSSWRDDEQFF
TRBJ2-7 | TRBD1 | few | TRBV12-3/TRBV12-4 | TGTGCCAGCAGTTGGACAGGTGACTCCTACGAGCAGTACTTC | CASSWTGDSYEQYF
TRBJ2-1 | TRBD2 | - | TRBV3-1 | TGTGCCAGCAGCCAAGTTTGGGGGAGGGCCCATGAGCAGTTCTTC | CASSQVWGRAHEQFF
TRBJ2-3 | - | once | TRBV12-3/TRBV12-4 | TGTGCCAGCAGTTTAGCCAGGGGTCGCGCAGATACGCAGTATTTT | CASSLARGRADTQYF
TRBJ2-7 | - | - | TRBV5-6 | TGTGCCAGCAGCTTGGGACACCCGAACGAGCAGTACTTC | CASSLGHPNEQYF
TRBJ2-7 | - | - | TRBV20-1 | TGCAGTGCTAGAGATTCGGGATCTGGAGGAGCTTACTCCTACGAGCAGTACTTC | CSARDSGSGGAYSYEQYF
TRBJ2-1 | TRBD2 | many | TRBV20-1 | TGCAGTGCTAGAGTAAGGGGAAGCGGGAGGAAGGGGGGTGAGCAGTTCTTC | CSARVRGSGRKGGEQFF
TRBJ1-1 | - | - | TRBV5-1 | TGCGCCAGCAGCTTGGGTAGGGGGGACACTGAAGCTTTCTTT | CASSLGRGDTEAFF
TRBJ2-2 | - | - | TRBV7-9 | TGTGCCAGCAGCTTGTTTGGCGGGAACACCGGGGAGCTGTTTTTT | CASSLFGGNTGELFF
TRBJ2-1 | - | many | TRBV18 | TGTGCCAGCTCACCAATGTACCCGATGAACAATGAGCAGTTCTTC | CASSPMYPMNNEQFF
TRBJ1-2 | - | few | TRBV5-1 | TGCGCCAGCAGTTCTCGAGGGGCATCGGATGGCTACACCTTC | CASSSRGASDGYTF
TRBJ2-1 | TRBD2 | few | TRBV5-5 | TGTGCCAGCAGTTACCTAGCGGGAGAAGCACCATACAATGAGCAGTTCTTC | CASSYLAGEAPYNEQFF
TRBJ2-3 | - | few | TRBV7-2 | TGTGCCCACCGACCCGGAGGTTTCACAGATACGCAGTATTTT | CAHRPGGFTDTQYF
TRBJ2-2 | TRBD2 | - | TRBV5-1 | TGCGCCAGCAGCTTGCGACTAGCGGGAAAAGGCACCGGGGAGCTGTTTTTT | CASSLRLAGKGTGELFF
TRBJ2-1 | - | few | TRBV21-1 | TGTGCCAGCATGGGAGTGGGGGACCCAAACAATGAGCAGTTCTTC | CASMGVGDPNNEQFF
TRBJ1-2 | - | few | TRBV5-1 | TGCGCCAGCAGCTTGGCCGGAGGTTGGGGCTATGGCTACACCTTC | CASSLAGGWGYGYTF
TRBJ2-1 | TRBD1 | once | TRBV27 | TGTGCCAGCAGTTCCGCACAGGGGCGGTCCTACAATGAGCAGTTCTTC | CASSSAQGRSYNEQFF
TRBJ2-5 | TRBD2 | - | TRBV15 | TGTGCCACCAGCAGAGAGACCAGGGAGGGTATCCAAGAGACCCAGTACTTC | CATSRETREGIQETQYF
TRBJ2-7 | - | few | TRBV4-1 | TGCGCCAGCACGCCATCCGCCACCCGCGGGACCGGAGTTGGCTACGAGCAGTACTTC | CASTPSATRGTGVGYEQYF
TRBJ1-3 | - | - | TRBV7-9 | TGTGCCCTTGAACCGGGGATTTTCACCATATATTTT | CALEPGIFTIYF
TRBJ2-7 | - | few | TRBV7-2 | TGTGCCAGCAGCTTAGTCCCGGGACTCAGAGTCTCCTACGAGCAGTACTTC | CASSLVPGLRVSYEQYF
TRBJ2-7 | - | few | TRBV4-1 | TGCGCCAGCAGCCAAGATCTAGGGGCTTCCTCCTACGAGCAGTACTTC | CASSQDLGASSYEQYF
TRBJ2-5 | - | - | TRBV29-1 | TGCAGCGTCGCTCAAGGGGAGACCCAGTACTTC | CSVAQGETQYF